This TCR beta chain was recorded in a study of T cell responses to AZD1222 COVID-19 vaccine. Study-level results: The span of vaccine-associated CD4 TCRs extended across spike, with dominance at 160-218 and 743-854. Just 6 or 7 AZD1222 recipients were seropositive at baseline. Two AZD1222 doses significantly raised spike-specific TCR breadth and depth over controls. Nearly half of unique spike-specific TCRs reportedly avoided B.1.351 and B.1.1.7 mutated regions.

The CDR3 sequence is 14 residues long. CDR1 is KGHSH, CDR2 LQKENI, per germline. The V segment lost 6 bases and the J segment 0 bases; nucleotides outside the gene matches: 5. Comment on this clone: Its target is not known.

Using immunoSEQ multiplex PCR, the repertoire was profiled, and TCRdb retains in-frame clones only, with some absent. The sample yields fewer than 150,000 clones, over 90% seen once. Source: peripheral blood, taken on day 0 of AZD1222 vaccination. The clonotype comes from an adult in good health. The chain uses TRBV18 and TRBJ2-7; 7 bases align to TRBD2. CDR3 amino acids: CASSPGGFSYEQYF. The DNA of the CDR3 is TGTGCCAGCTCCCCCGGGGGGTTCTCCTACGAGCAGTACTTC.